The T cell receptor beta chain described here comes from a study of T-cell memory formation after mild COVID-19. Study at large: TCR clustering was largely donor specific. Study observations and caveats: Some clones that responded turned up in pre-infection memory, which suggests that cross-reactive memory joined in.

The V segment lost 4 bases and the J segment 2 bases; nucleotides outside the gene matches: 3. Germline loops: CDR1 MNHNS, CDR2 SASEGT. The length of the CDR3 is 14 residues. With regard to this clonotype: The antigen remains undetermined.

Using constant-segment primers, 5'RACE produced TCR alpha and TCR beta cDNA libraries carrying sample barcodes and UMIs. MiXCR was run by TCRdb on the 5' RACE reads, yielding one entry per CDR3 protein. The table shows 150,000 or so distinct CDR3 sequences, with more than 14% occurring only once. Sequencing was done on a sample of PBMCs or a T cell subset sorted from them (not recorded which). The chain has TRBV6-1 and TRBJ1-1; 8 bases agree with TRBD1. The sequence was collected from an adult woman who had mild COVID-19 (a few samples of this study predate the infection). Cell type and time point are not known. The DNA of the CDR3 is TGTGCCAGCAGTGTGCAGGGGGCAAACACTGAAGCTTTCTTT. This codes for CASSVQGANTEAFF.